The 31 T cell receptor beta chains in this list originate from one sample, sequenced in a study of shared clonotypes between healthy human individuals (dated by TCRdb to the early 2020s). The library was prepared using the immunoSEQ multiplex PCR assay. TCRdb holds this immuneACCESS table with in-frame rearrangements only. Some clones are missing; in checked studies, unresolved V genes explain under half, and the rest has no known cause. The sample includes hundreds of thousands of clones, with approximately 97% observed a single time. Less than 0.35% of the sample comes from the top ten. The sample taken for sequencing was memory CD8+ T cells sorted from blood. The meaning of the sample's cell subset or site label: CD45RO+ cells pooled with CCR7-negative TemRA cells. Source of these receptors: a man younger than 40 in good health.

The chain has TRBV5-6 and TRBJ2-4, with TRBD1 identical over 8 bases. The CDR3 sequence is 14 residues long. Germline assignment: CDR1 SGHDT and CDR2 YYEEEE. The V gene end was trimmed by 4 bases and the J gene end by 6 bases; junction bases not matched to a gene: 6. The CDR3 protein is CASSTGQGLNIQYF. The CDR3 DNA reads TGTGCCAGCAGCACCGGACAGGGTTTAAACATTCAGTACTTC.

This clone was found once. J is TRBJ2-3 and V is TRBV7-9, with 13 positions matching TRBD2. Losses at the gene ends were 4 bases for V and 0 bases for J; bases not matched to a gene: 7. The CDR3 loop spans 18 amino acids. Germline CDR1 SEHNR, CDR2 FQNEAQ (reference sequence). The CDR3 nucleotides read TGTGCCAGCAGCTCGGGACTAGCGGGACGATCTAGCACAGATACGCAGTATTTT. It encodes CASSSGLAGRSSTDTQYF.

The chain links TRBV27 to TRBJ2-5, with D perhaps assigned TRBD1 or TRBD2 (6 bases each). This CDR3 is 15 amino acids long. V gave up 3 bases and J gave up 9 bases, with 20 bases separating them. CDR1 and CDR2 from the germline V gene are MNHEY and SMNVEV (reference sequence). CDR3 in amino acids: CASSFGGQGPWAQYF. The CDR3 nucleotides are TGTGCCAGCAGTTTCGGGGGCCAGGGCCCCTGGGCCCAGTACTTC.

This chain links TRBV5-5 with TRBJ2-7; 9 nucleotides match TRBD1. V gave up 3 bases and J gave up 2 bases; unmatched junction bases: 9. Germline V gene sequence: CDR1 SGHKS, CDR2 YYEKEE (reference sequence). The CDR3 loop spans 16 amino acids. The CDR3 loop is CASSSHLGTGTYEQYF. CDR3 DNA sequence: TGTGCCAGCAGCTCCCATTTGGGGACAGGGACCTACGAGCAGTACTTC.

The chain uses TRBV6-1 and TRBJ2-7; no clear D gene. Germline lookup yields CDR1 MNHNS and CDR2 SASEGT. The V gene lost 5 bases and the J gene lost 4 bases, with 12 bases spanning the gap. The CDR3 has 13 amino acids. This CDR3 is CASSLLGPYEQYF. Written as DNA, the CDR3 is TGTGCCAGCAGTCTCCTTGGGCCTTACGAGCAGTACTTC.

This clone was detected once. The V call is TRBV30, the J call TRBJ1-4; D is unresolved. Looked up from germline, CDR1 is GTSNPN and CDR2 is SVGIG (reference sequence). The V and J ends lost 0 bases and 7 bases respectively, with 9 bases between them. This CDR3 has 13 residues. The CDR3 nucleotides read TGTGCCTGGAGTGTTACCAGTAGTGAAAAACTGTTTTTT. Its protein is CAWSVTSSEKLFF.

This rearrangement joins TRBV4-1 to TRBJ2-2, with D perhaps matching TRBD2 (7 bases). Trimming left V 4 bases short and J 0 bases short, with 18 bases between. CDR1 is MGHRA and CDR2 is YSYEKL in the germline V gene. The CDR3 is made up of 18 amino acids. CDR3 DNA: TGCGCCAGCAGCCCCCCGCGGGGAGGGGGGGCGAACACCGGGGAGCTGTTTTTT. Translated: CASSPPRGGGANTGELFF.

The CDR3 loop reads CASRATRGEQFF. CDR3 in DNA: TGTGCCAGCAGAGCAACCAGGGGCGAGCAGTTCTTC. The chain has TRBV2 and TRBJ2-1, with D possibly matching TRBD1 (6 bases). In germline, CDR1 is SNHLY, CDR2 FYNNEI. The CDR3 sequence is 12 residues long. Trimming cost V 6 bases and J 10 bases, with 13 bases left between them.

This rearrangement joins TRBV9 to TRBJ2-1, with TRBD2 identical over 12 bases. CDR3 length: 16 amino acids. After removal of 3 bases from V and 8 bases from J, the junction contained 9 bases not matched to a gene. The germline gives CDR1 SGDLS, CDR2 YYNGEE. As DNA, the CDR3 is TGTGCCAGCAGCGGAACGACTAGCGGGAGAAGAGATGAGCAGTTCTTC. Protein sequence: CASSGTTSGRRDEQFF.

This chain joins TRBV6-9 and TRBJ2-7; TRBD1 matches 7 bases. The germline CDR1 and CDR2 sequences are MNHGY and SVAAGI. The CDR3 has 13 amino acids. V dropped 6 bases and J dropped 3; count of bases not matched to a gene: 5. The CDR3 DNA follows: TGTGCCAGCAGAGGACAGGCAGACTACGAGCAGTACTTC. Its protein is CASRGQADYEQYF.

The CDR3 loop reads CASSLSSGRVHEQFF. Here the CDR3 DNA reads TGTGCCAGCAGCTTAAGTAGCGGGAGAGTCCATGAGCAGTTCTTC. The chain employs TRBV7-9 and TRBJ2-1; 9 bases are a match to TRBD2. This CDR3 contains 15 residues. With 2 bases clipped from V and 8 bases from J, the junction kept 7 bases outside the gene matches. The germline CDR1 and CDR2 sequences are SEHNR and FQNEAQ (reference sequence).

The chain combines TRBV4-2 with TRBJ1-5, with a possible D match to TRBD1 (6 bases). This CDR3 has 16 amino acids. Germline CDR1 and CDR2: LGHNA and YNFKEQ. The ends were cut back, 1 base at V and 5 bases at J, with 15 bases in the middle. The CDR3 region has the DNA TGTGCCAGCAGCCAAGGGGACATCTCCTGGCATCAGCCCCAGCATTTT. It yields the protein CASSQGDISWHQPQHF.

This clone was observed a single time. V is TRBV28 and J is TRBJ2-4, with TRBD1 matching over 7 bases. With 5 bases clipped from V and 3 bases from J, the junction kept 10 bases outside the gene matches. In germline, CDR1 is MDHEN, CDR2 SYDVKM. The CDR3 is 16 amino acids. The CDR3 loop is CASSPTTGIGKNIQYF. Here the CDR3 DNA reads TGTGCCAGCAGTCCCACGACAGGGATCGGCAAAAACATTCAGTACTTC.

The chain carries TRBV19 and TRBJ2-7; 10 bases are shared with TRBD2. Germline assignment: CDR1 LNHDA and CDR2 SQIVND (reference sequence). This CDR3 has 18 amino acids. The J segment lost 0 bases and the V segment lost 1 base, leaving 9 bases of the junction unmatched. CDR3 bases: TGTGCCAGTAGTATAGGAGCGGGAGGGCCGGTCCGCTCCTACGAGCAGTACTTC. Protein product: CASSIGAGGPVRSYEQYF. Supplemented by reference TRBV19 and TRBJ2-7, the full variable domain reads DGGITQSPKYLFRKEGQNVTLSCEQNLNHDAMYWYRQDPGQGLRLIYYSQIVNDFQKGDIAEGYSVSREKKESFPLTVTSAQKNPTAFYLCASSIGAGGPVRSYEQYFGPGTRLTVT.

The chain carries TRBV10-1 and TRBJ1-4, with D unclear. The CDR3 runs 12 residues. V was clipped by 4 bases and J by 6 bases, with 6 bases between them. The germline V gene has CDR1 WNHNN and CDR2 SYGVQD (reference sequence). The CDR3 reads CASSGKDEKLFF. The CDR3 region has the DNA TGCGCCAGCAGTGGAAAGGATGAAAAACTGTTTTTT.

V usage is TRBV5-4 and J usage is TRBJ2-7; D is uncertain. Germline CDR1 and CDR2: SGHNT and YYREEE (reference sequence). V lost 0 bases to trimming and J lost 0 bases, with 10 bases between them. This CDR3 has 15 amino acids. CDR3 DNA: TGTGCCAGCAGCTTGGCCCCGAGCCCCTCCTACGAGCAGTACTTC. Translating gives CASSLAPSPSYEQYF.

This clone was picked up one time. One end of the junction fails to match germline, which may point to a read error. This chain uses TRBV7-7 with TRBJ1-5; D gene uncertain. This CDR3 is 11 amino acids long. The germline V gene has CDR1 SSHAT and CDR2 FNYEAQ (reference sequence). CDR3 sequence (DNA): TGTGCTAGCAGCTCATTTCAGCCCCAGCATTTT. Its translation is CASSSFQPQHF.

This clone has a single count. CDR3 sequence: CASSGHSGANVLTF. The CDR3 DNA reads as TGTGCCAGCAGTGGACACTCTGGGGCCAACGTCCTGACTTTC. The chain recombines TRBV6-5 with TRBJ2-6; a weak D match, TRBD1 (5 bases). V was clipped by 5 bases and J by 0 bases, with 5 bases between them. CDR3 size: 14 residues. Germline values: CDR1 MNHEY, CDR2 SVGAGI.

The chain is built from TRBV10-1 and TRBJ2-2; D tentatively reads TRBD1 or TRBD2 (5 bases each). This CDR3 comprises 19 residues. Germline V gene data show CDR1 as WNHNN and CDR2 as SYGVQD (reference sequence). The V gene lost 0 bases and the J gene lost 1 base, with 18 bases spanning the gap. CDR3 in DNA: TGCGCCAGCAGTGAGTCTCCACGTTTGGGACGGGAGAACACCGGGGAGCTGTTTTTT. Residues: CASSESPRLGRENTGELFF.

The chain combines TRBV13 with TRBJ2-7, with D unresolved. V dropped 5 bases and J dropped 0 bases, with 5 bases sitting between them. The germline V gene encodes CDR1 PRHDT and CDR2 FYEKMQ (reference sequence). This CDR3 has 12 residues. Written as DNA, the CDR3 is TGTGCCAGCAGCACCCACTCCTACGAGCAGTACTTC. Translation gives CASSTHSYEQYF.

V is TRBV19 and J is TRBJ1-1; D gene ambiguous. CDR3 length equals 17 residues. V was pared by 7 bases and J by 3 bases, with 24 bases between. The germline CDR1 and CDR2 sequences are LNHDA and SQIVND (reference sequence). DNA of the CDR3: TGTGCCAGTACCCCAAAGGTCTTCCTAACCGAGTACACTGAAGCTTTCTTT. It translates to CASTPKVFLTEYTEAFF.

The CDR3 DNA is TGTGCCAGCAGTTACATGAGCTCCTACGAGCAGTACTTC. Protein product: CASSYMSSYEQYF. The chain has TRBV6-5 and TRBJ2-7; D remains unclear. This CDR3 contains 13 residues. Between the trimmed V and J ends, which lost 2 bases and 0 bases, there was a span of 5 bases. Per the germline V gene, CDR1 is MNHEY and CDR2 is SVGAGI.

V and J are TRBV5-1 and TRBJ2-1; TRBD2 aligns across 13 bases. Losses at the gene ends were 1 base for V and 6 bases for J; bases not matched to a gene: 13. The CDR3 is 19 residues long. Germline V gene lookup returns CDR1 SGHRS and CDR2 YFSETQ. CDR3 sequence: CASSLTLAGGTPSTNEQFF. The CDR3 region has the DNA TGCGCCAGCAGCTTGACACTAGCGGGAGGGACTCCATCCACCAATGAGCAGTTCTTC.

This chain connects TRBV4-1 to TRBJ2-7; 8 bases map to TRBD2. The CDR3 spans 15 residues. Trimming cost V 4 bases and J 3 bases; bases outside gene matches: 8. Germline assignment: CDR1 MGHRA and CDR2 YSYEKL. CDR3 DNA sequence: TGCGCCAGCAGCCGAGCAGCGGGGGCCCGCTACGAGCAGTACTTC. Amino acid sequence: CASSRAAGARYEQYF.

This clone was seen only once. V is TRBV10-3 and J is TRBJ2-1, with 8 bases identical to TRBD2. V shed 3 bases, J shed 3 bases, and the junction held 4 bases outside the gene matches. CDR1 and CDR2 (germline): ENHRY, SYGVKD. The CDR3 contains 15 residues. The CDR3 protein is CAISEGTRDYNEQFF. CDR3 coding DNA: TGTGCCATCAGTGAAGGGACTAGAGACTACAATGAGCAGTTCTTC.

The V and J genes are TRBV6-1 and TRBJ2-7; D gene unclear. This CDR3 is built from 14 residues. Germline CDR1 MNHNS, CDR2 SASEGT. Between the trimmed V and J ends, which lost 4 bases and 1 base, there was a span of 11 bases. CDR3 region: CASSVLTLSYEQYF. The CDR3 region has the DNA TGTGCCAGCAGTGTGCTAACCCTATCCTACGAGCAGTACTTC.

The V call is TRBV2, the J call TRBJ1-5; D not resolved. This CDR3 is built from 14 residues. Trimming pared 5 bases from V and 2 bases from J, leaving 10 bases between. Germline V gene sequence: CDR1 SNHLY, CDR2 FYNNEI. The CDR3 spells CASSRGWGNQPQHF. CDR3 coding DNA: TGTGCCAGCAGTCGGGGTTGGGGCAATCAGCCCCAGCATTTT.

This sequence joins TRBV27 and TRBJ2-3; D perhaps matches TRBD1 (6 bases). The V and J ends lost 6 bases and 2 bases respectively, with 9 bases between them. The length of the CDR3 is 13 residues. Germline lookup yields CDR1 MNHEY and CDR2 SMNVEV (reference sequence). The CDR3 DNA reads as TGTGCCAGCAGCAACAGGGCCACAGATACGCAGTATTTT. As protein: CASSNRATDTQYF.

CDR3 sequence: CASSSLSGSYNEQFF. The DNA of the CDR3 is TGTGCCAGCAGCTCCCTTAGCGGGAGCTATAATGAGCAGTTCTTC. The rearrangement uses TRBV7-3 and TRBJ2-1, with 9 bases aligning to TRBD2. CDR3 size: 15 residues. Germline CDR1 is SGHTA and CDR2 is FQGTGA. With 4 bases clipped from V and 7 bases from J, the junction kept 8 bases outside the gene matches.

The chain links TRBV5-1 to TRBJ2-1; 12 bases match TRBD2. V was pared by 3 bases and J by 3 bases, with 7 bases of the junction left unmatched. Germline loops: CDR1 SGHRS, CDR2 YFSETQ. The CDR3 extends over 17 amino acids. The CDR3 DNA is TGCGCCAGCAGCTCCTCTACTAGCGGGGGGTACTACAATGAGCAGTTCTTC. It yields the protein CASSSSTSGGYYNEQFF.

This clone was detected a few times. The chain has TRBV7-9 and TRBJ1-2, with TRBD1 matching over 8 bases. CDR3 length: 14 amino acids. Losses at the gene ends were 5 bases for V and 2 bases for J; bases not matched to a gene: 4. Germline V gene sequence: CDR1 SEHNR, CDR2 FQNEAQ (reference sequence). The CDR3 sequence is CASSPRTGNYGYTF. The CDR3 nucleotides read TGTGCCAGCAGCCCCCGGACAGGGAACTATGGCTACACCTTC.